The 20 T cell receptor beta chains given below trace back to one sample, sequenced in a study of Ad26.COV2.S vaccination and SARS-CoV-2 variants (dated by TCRdb to the early 2020s). Explained via the paper, the treatment or condition label denotes: approximately 18 received Ad26.COV2.S at low or high dose, single or two shots; 5 received placebo; per-sample allocation not given. Repertoires of vaccine and placebo recipients were sequenced from samples taken on day 63 after the first injection. The protocol used for the library was the immunoSEQ multiplex PCR assay. What TCRdb holds here is the immuneACCESS table cut down to in-frame rearrangements. Part of the clones is not present; checked against another copy, under half of the missing clones reflect an unresolved V gene, and the others are unexplained. In all, the sample holds 350,000 to 500,000 clones, and less than 95% of those were seen once. Around 4.5% of the sample comes from the top ten.

The sequencing here drew on peripheral blood, taken in a trial of Ad26.COV2.S vaccine versus placebo. The receptors were gathered from a person aged 18-65 years who received the Ad26.COV2.S COVID-19 vaccine or a placebo.

The chain has TRBV6-5 and TRBJ2-6; D is perhaps TRBD1 (5 bases). The CDR3 runs 11 residues. CDR1 and CDR2 from the germline V gene are MNHEY and SVGAGI. V was clipped by 6 bases and J by 13 bases, with 10 bases between them. CDR3 nucleotides: TGTGCCAGCAGAGTAAAGGGGGTCCTGACTTTC. It translates to CASRVKGVLTF.

This chain connects TRBV28 to TRBJ2-7, with 12 bases identical to TRBD2. The ends lost 3 bases at V and 7 bases at J; junction bases unmatched: 10. Germline V CDR1 and CDR2: MDHEN, SYDVKM. The CDR3 is 16 amino acids. DNA of the CDR3: TGTGCCAGCAGTTTGTTCGGGACTAGCGGGTCTAATGAGCAGTACTTC. It translates to CASSLFGTSGSNEQYF.

This clone has a single count. The gene calls are TRBV3-1 (or the pseudogene TRBV3-2) and TRBJ2-7; D possibly corresponds to TRBD2 (6 bases). This CDR3 spans 17 amino acids. V was shortened by 2 bases and J by 5 bases, with 22 bases between the two germline ends. Germline V gene sequence: CDR1 LGHDT, CDR2 YNNKEL (reference sequence). Written as DNA, the CDR3 is TGTGCCAGCAGCCAACCAACGGAGGGTCTAGGGTACGACGAGCAGTACTTC. Its protein product is CASSQPTEGLGYDEQYF.

V is TRBV25-1 and J is TRBJ2-1; weak D call: TRBD2 (5 bases). This CDR3 has 11 amino acids. Deletions cut 6 bases from V and 9 bases from J, with 9 bases between. CDR1 and CDR2 from the germline V gene are MGHDK and SYGVNS. This chain's CDR3 is CASRVGSEQFF. CDR3 sequence (DNA): TGTGCCAGCAGGGTGGGGAGTGAGCAGTTCTTC.

The CDR3 nucleotides are TGTGCCAGCGCAGGGGGGGTGGAGACCCAGTACTTC. It is translated as CASAGGVETQYF. J is TRBJ2-5 and V is TRBV28; D tentatively reads TRBD1 or TRBD2 (7 bases each). V was shortened by 8 bases and J by 5 bases, with 12 bases between the two germline ends. Per the germline V gene, CDR1 is MDHEN and CDR2 is SYDVKM. The CDR3 consists of 12 residues.

This clone was detected a few times. The chain is built from TRBV5-1 and TRBJ1-6; the D is unclear. The germline CDR1 and CDR2 sequences are SGHRS and YFSETQ. Trimming took 4 bases from V and 6 from J, leaving 14 bases between them. The CDR3 totals 15 residues. In DNA form, the CDR3 reads TGCGCCAGCAGCAACCGGGAGTCTGTTAATTCACCCCTCCACTTT. Its translation is CASSNRESVNSPLHF.

The gene calls are TRBV6-2 or TRBV6-3 and TRBJ2-5, with D possibly being TRBD2 (5 bases). Germline lookup yields CDR1 MNHEY and CDR2 SVGEGT. Trimming pared 2 bases from V and 2 bases from J, leaving 27 bases between. CDR3 length: 20 residues. CDR3 nucleotide sequence: TGTGCCAGCAGTTACCCCAATCCACGGACTCCGGCAGGACTTCAAGAGACCCAGTACTTC. This translates into CASSYPNPRTPAGLQETQYF.

This sequence joins TRBV28 and TRBJ1-1; D may be TRBD1 (6 bases). This CDR3 is 12 amino acids long. V was cut by 8 bases and J by 4 bases, with 11 bases left in between. Germline V lookup: CDR1 MDHEN, CDR2 SYDVKM. The CDR3 DNA reads as TGTGCCAGCGGAAGGGGGGCCACTGAAGCTTTCTTT. Translation: CASGRGATEAFF.

This sequence joins TRBV7-2 and TRBJ2-5; possibly TRBD1 for D (5 bases). The CDR3 runs 16 residues. Germline CDR1 SGHTA, CDR2 FQGNSA. Trimming pared 1 base from V and 5 bases from J, leaving 17 bases between. CDR3 sequence: CASSLEGRFSSETQYF. The CDR3 DNA follows: TGTGCCAGCAGCTTAGAGGGGCGGTTCTCGTCGGAGACCCAGTACTTC.

The chain is built from TRBV5-1 and TRBJ2-3; 13 bases align to TRBD2. This CDR3 region has 19 residues. The V gene end was trimmed by 5 bases and the J gene end by 0 bases; junction bases not matched to a gene: 12. CDR1 is SGHRS and CDR2 is YFSETQ in the germline V gene. DNA of the CDR3: TGCGCCAGCAGAAGACAGGGGACTAGCGGGATATCTAGCACAGATACGCAGTATTTT. This codes for CASRRQGTSGISSTDTQYF.

J is TRBJ2-1 and V is TRBV19; D possibly uses TRBD1 or TRBD2 (5 bases each). V was trimmed by 6 bases and J by 7 bases, leaving 13 bases between them. Germline V lookup: CDR1 LNHDA, CDR2 SQIVND (reference sequence). The CDR3 runs 13 residues. As DNA, the CDR3 is TGTGCCAGTAGCCCAGGGTGGGGGAATGAGCAGTTCTTC. This encodes CASSPGWGNEQFF.

J is TRBJ2-2 and V is TRBV7-8, with 10 bases fitting TRBD2. V lost 4 bases, J lost 2 bases, and 4 bases stayed unmatched. CDR3 length: 16 residues. CDR1 is SGHVS, CDR2 FQNEAQ, per germline. The CDR3 loop is CASSSTSGINTGELFF. CDR3 nucleotide sequence: TGTGCCAGCAGCTCAACTAGCGGGATAAACACCGGGGAGCTGTTTTTT.

The chain uses TRBV21-1 and TRBJ2-3; the table's D call TRBD2 went unverified against the DNA. TRBV21-1 is shown as a pseudogene. The CDR3 runs to 17 residues. The CDR3 is CASRAPGLAGGTDTQYF. DNA of the CDR3: TGTGCCAGCAGGGCTCCGGGACTAGCGGGAGGTACAGATACGCAGTATTTT.

This sequence joins TRBV9 and TRBJ1-5; D not certain. Trimming stripped 0 bases from V and 3 bases from J, with 4 bases between. Germline V lookup: CDR1 SGDLS, CDR2 YYNGEE. The CDR3 is made up of 13 amino acids. The CDR3 sequence is CASSVGFNQPQHF. Here the CDR3 DNA reads TGTGCCAGCAGCGTAGGGTTCAATCAGCCCCAGCATTTT.

The V gene is TRBV28, the J gene TRBJ1-2, with D uncertain. The V and J ends lost 0 bases and 6 bases respectively, with 2 bases between them. The CDR3 sequence is 11 residues long. CDR1 is MDHEN, CDR2 SYDVKM, per germline. The CDR3 region has the DNA TGTGCCAGCAGTTTATGGGATGGCTACACCTTC. It yields the protein CASSLWDGYTF.

The chain combines TRBV5-4 with TRBJ2-3; 7 nucleotides match TRBD2. CDR3 size: 15 residues. Germline CDR1 is SGHNT and CDR2 is YYREEE (reference sequence). With 5 bases clipped from V and 4 bases from J, the junction kept 10 bases outside the gene matches. CDR3 protein: CASSQITSAADTQYF. The CDR3, as DNA: TGTGCCAGCAGTCAGATCACTAGCGCTGCAGATACGCAGTATTTT. The whole variable domain, remainder taken from reference TRBV5-4 and TRBJ2-3, is ETGVTQSPTHLIKTRGQQVTLRCSSQSGHNTVSWYQQALGQGPQFIFQYYREEENGRGNFPPRFSGLQFPNYSSELNVNALELDDSALYLCASSQITSAADTQYFGPGTRLTVL.

CDR3 sequence reads: CAIRAGGRAWEQFF. CDR3 nucleotides: TGTGCCATCAGGGCCGGGGGGAGGGCCTGGGAGCAGTTCTTC. The chain recombines TRBV10-3 with TRBJ2-1; TRBD2 agrees at 7 bases. The V and J ends lost 6 bases and 10 bases, in that order; junction bases with no gene match: 12. Germline-derived CDR1 and CDR2 are ENHRY and SYGVKD. This CDR3 is 14 amino acids long.

As regards this clone: This same CDR3 is encoded by further DNA sequences in the sample. The J gene is TRBJ2-3, the V gene TRBV9, with 7 bases identical to TRBD2. The V gene end was trimmed by 0 bases and the J gene end by 0 bases; junction bases not matched to a gene: 4. CDR3 length: 16 amino acids. Germline loops: CDR1 SGDLS, CDR2 YYNGEE. The CDR3 loop reads CASSVGLAESTDTQYF. The CDR3 DNA sequence: TGTGCCAGCAGCGTAGGGCTAGCGGAAAGCACAGATACGCAGTATTTT. Full variable domain (missing parts from reference TRBV9 and TRBJ2-3): DSGVTQTPKHLITATGQRVTLRCSPRSGDLSVYWYQQSLDQGLQFLIQYYNGEERAKGNILERFSAQQFPDLHSELNLSSLELGDSALYFCASSVGLAESTDTQYFGPGTRLTVL.

This rearrangement joins TRBV7-8 to TRBJ2-7; 10 bases align to TRBD2. The CDR3 spans 15 residues. After removal of 1 base from V and 3 bases from J, the junction contained 3 bases not matched to a gene. Germline V gene sequence: CDR1 SGHVS, CDR2 FQNEAQ. For the CDR3, the DNA is TGTGCCAGCAGCTTAGAACTAGCGGGACGCTACGAGCAGTACTTC. Its protein is CASSLELAGRYEQYF.

The chain employs TRBV24-1 and TRBJ2-2; 12 nucleotides agree with TRBD2. Germline-derived CDR1 and CDR2 are KGHDR and SFDVKD. V dropped 7 bases and J dropped 6; count of bases not matched to a gene: 2. The CDR3 contains 14 residues. This chain's CDR3 is CATSASGRAGELFF. In DNA, the CDR3 is TGTGCCACCAGCGCTAGCGGGAGGGCCGGGGAGCTGTTTTTT.